A single count supports the clone carrying this T cell receptor beta chain. This entry belongs to a study of blood T cell repertoires in COVID-19. Background on the study: T cells, B-cell-depleted T cells, or PBMCs supplied cDNA or gDNA.

Authors' analysis steps: Reference gene primers were amplified, and this amplification served to estimate nucleated cell counts. Using immunoSEQ multiplex PCR, the repertoire was profiled, and TCRdb retains in-frame clones only, with some absent. The DNA was the basis for D and trimming; V, J and clone size are from that table. The repertoire consists of under 400,000 clones, with 80% to 90% occurring once and the leading ten covering 4% to 5.5%. Study members were between roughly 18 and 100 years old and lived in approximately 25 US regions. Cohorts were based on clinical histories the participants reported. With 5 bases removed from V and 2 bases from J, the gap between germline ends came to 13 bases. This CDR3 comprises 15 residues. In germline, CDR1 is SGHTA, CDR2 FQGTGA.

The chain uses TRBV7-3 and TRBJ2-1, with a tentative D call TRBD2 (5 bases). The specimen was PBMCs or T cells enriched from blood (not recorded which). The receptor's source is a woman between 35 and 50 years old with acute COVID-19. The CDR3 sequence: CASSRGRATYNEQFF. Here the CDR3 DNA reads TGTGCCAGCAGCCGGGGAAGGGCCACCTACAATGAGCAGTTCTTC.